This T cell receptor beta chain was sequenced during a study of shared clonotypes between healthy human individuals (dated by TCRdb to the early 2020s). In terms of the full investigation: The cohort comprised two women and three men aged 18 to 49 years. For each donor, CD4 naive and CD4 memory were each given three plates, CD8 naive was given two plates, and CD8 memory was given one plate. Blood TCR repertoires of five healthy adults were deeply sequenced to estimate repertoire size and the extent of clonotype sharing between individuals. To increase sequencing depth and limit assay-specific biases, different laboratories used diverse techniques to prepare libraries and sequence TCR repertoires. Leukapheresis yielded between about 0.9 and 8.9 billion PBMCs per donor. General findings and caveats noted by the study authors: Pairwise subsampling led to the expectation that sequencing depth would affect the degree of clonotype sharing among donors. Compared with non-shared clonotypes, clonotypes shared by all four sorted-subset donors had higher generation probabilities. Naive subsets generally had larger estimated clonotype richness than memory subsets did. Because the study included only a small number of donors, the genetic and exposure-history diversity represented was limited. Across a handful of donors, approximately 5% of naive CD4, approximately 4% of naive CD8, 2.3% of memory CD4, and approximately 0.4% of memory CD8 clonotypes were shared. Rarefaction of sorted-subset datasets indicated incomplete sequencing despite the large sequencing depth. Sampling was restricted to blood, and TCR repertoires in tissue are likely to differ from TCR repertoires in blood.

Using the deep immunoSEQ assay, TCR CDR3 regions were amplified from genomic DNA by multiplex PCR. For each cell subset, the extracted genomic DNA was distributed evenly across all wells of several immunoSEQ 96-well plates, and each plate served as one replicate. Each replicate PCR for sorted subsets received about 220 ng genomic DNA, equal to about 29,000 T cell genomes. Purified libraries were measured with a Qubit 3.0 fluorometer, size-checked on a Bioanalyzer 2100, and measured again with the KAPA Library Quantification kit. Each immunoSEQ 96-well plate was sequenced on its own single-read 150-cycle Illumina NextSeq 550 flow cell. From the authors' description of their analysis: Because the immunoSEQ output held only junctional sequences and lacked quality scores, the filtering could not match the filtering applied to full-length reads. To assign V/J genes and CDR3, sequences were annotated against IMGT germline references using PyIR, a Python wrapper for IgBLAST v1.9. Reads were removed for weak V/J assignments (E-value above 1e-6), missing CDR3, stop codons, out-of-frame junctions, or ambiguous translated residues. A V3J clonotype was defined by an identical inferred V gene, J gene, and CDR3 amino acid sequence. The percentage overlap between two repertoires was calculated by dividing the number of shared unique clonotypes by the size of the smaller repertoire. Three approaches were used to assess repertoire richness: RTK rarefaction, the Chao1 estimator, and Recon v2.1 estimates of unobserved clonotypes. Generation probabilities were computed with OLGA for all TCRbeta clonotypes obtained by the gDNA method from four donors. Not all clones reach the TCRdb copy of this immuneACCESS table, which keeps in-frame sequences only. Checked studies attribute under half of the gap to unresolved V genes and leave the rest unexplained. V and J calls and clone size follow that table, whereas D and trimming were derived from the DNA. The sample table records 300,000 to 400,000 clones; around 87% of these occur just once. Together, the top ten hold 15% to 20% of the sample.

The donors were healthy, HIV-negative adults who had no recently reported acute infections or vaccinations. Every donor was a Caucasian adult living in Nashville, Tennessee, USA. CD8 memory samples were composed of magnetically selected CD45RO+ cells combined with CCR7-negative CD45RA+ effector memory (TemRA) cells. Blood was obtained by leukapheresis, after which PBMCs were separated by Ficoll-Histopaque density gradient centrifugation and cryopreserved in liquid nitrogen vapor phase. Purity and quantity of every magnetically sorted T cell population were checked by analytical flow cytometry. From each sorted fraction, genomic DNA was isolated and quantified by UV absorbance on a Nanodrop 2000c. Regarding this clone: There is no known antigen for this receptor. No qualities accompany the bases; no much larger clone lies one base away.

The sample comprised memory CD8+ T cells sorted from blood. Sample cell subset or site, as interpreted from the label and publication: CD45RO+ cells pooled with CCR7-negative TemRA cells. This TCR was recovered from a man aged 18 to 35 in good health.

The CDR3 region has the sequence CAISDGDSSYNEQFF. At the DNA level, the sequence is TGTGCCATCAGTGACGGGGACAGTTCCTACAATGAGCAGTTCTTC. The rearranged segments are TRBV10-3 and TRBJ2-1, and 7 bases in between align with TRBD1. V loses 3 bases at its end and J loses 1 base; junction bases beyond the gene matches: 3. The germline V gene yields ENHRY for CDR1 and SYGVKD for CDR2. From cysteine to phenylalanine, the CDR3 is 15 amino acids long. This entry keeps only the CDR3 DNA: 45 bases, framed from base 1.